This T cell receptor beta chain was recorded in a study of blood T cell repertoires in COVID-19. V lost 0 bases and J lost 5, with 13 bases in between. The CDR3 has 15 residues. CDR1 and CDR2 (germline): WNHNN, SYGVQD (reference sequence). Clones were sequenced by immunoSEQ multiplex PCR, and TCRdb holds only the in-frame ones, with some missing. The table records 150,000 to 200,000 clones, roughly 80% of them present only once. Material: peripheral blood. The TCR was taken from a woman in her 70s with COVID-19, enrolled during active disease. The genes are TRBV10-1 and TRBJ2-5, with a possible D match to TRBD1 (6 bases). The CDR3 nucleotides are TGCGCCAGCAGTGAGTCCTCCCTTACAGGGGAGACCCAGTACTTC. Encoded protein: CASSESSLTGETQYF.